Shown below are 17 T cell receptor beta chains from a single sample sequenced in a study of CD8 T cells in ankylosing spondylitis. TCRdb re-derived calls from the 5' RACE reads in MiXCR, one entry per CDR3 protein. The sample records some 800,000 distinct CDR3 sequences, 10% to 15% being singletons. These receptors are not linked to any known antigen. Notes on the study in general: What appeared characteristic of ankylosing spondylitis blood was a TCR beta motif of several highly homologous variants.

Sample: blood, either unsorted or a sorted T cell fraction (not recorded which). All receptors derive from a male donor with ankylosing spondylitis.

The table lists this clonotype with a few counts. The rearrangement uses TRBV7-2 and TRBJ2-2, with TRBD2 matching 8 bases. Germline values: CDR1 SGHTA, CDR2 FQGNSA. The V and J ends lost 6 bases and 7 bases, in that order; junction bases with no gene match: 13. The CDR3 spans 16 residues. The CDR3 region is CASRRGGGPIVGELFF. The DNA of the CDR3 is TGTGCCAGCAGGCGCGGCGGGGGGCCGATAGTCGGGGAGCTGTTTTTT.

This rearrangement joins TRBV11-2 to TRBJ2-1; the D is unclear. The length of the CDR3 is 15 residues. V dropped 0 bases and J dropped 8 bases, with 14 bases sitting between them. Germline CDR1 reads SGHAT; CDR2 reads FQNNGV. The CDR3, as DNA: TGTGCCAGCAGCTTAGATACCGGAAATAGGCATGAGCAGTTCTTC. This encodes CASSLDTGNRHEQFF.

CDR3 sequence: CASSYSPATNEKLFF. The CDR3 DNA sequence: TGTGCCAGCAGTTACTCGCCCGCAACTAATGAAAAACTGTTTTTT. V is TRBV6-5 and J is TRBJ1-4; D not certain. The V end was cut by 0 bases, the J end by 0 bases, with 5 bases between. Germline V gene lookup returns CDR1 MNHEY and CDR2 SVGAGI. This CDR3 comprises 15 residues.

This chain connects TRBV5-1 to TRBJ2-3; 11 bases are a match to TRBD2. The CDR3 is 17 amino acids. Losses at the gene ends were 4 bases for V and 3 bases for J; bases not matched to a gene: 10. Germline loops: CDR1 SGHRS, CDR2 YFSETQ. CDR3 in DNA: TGCGCCAGCAGCCACACCGGGACTAGCGGCATTACAGATACGCAGTATTTT. It encodes CASSHTGTSGITDTQYF.

In DNA form, the CDR3 reads TGTGCCAGCTCACCACCGTCTGGGGGCTATGGCTACACCTTC. Protein: CASSPPSGGYGYTF. This rearrangement joins TRBV18 to TRBJ1-2; D possibly corresponds to TRBD1 (5 bases). There are 14 residues in the CDR3. Germline V gene data show CDR1 as KGHSH and CDR2 as LQKENI. V gave up 0 bases and J gave up 4 bases, with 9 bases separating them.

Ten or more counts support this clonotype. The chain has TRBV7-2 and TRBJ1-6; maybe TRBD1 (6 bases). The CDR3 contains 15 residues. Deletions cut 1 base from V and 9 bases from J, with 13 bases between. Germline lookup yields CDR1 SGHTA and CDR2 FQGNSA. The CDR3 loop is CASSLGNRARSPLHF. CDR3 nucleotide sequence: TGTGCCAGCAGCTTAGGGAACAGGGCTCGTTCACCCCTCCACTTT.

This clonotype has just a few counts. The chain combines TRBV6-6 with TRBJ1-1; D unclear. The V gene lost 0 bases and the J gene lost 9 bases, with 2 bases spanning the gap. Per germline, CDR1 MNHNY and CDR2 SVGAGI (reference sequence). The CDR3 spans 10 residues. CDR3 sequence: CASSYSKAFF. The CDR3 coding sequence is TGTGCCAGCAGTTACTCGAAAGCTTTCTTT.

This clonotype was seen a handful of times. V gene TRBV7-9 combines with J gene TRBJ1-1; 11 bases are shared with TRBD1. The CDR3 covers 15 residues. CDR1 is SEHNR and CDR2 is FQNEAQ in the germline V gene (reference sequence). Trimming removed 6 bases from V and 7 bases from J; junction bases left unmatched: 10. The CDR3 region is CASRRTGGGGDEAFF. The CDR3 DNA reads TGTGCCAGCAGACGGACAGGGGGCGGGGGTGATGAAGCTTTCTTT.

The chain joins TRBV10-3 to TRBJ1-4; TRBD1 is a possible D gene (5 bases). Germline V gene sequence: CDR1 ENHRY, CDR2 SYGVKD. The CDR3 covers 15 residues. The germline V and J ends were trimmed by 3 bases and 3 bases, with 11 bases remaining between them. Here the CDR3 reads CAISDSGGSNEKLFF. CDR3 in DNA: TGTGCCATCAGTGATTCTGGGGGGTCTAATGAAAAACTGTTTTTT.

V is TRBV5-5 and J is TRBJ2-4; D ambiguous. Germline values: CDR1 SGHKS, CDR2 YYEKEE (reference sequence). There are 14 residues in the CDR3. Deletions cut 0 bases from V and 2 bases from J, with 6 bases between. The CDR3 DNA is TGTGCCAGCAGCTTGGCGGGTACCAAAAACATTCAGTACTTC. Translation gives CASSLAGTKNIQYF.

This clonotype was observed many times. The V call is TRBV20-1, the J call TRBJ2-3; tentative D call: TRBD2 (5 bases). The germline gives CDR1 DFQATT, CDR2 SNEGSKA (reference sequence). This CDR3 has 11 amino acids. CDR3 residues: CSMRGTDTQYF. CDR3 bases: TGCAGCATGAGGGGCACAGATACGCAGTATTTT.

The rearrangement joins TRBV7-2 to TRBJ2-7; the match to TRBD2 covers 12 bases. Losses at the gene ends were 5 bases for V and 4 bases for J; bases not matched to a gene: 6. From germline, CDR1 is SGHTA and CDR2 FQGNSA. The CDR3 sequence is 15 residues long. The CDR3 reads CASSVTLAGGYEQYF. As DNA, the CDR3 is TGTGCCAGCAGCGTCACACTAGCGGGAGGTTACGAGCAGTACTTC.

In its sample, this clonotype was seen a few times. The V gene is TRBV5-1, the J gene TRBJ1-1, with 8 positions matching TRBD1. Trimming removed 0 bases from V and 2 bases from J; junction bases left unmatched: 6. The V gene's germline CDR1 is SGHRS and CDR2 YFSETQ. This CDR3 spans 16 amino acids. CDR3 DNA: TGCGCCAGCAGCTTGGGGCCACAGGGGGAAAACACTGAAGCTTTCTTT. This gives the protein CASSLGPQGENTEAFF. The variable domain in full, completed from reference TRBV5-1 and TRBJ1-1, reads KAGVTQTPRYLIKTRGQQVTLSCSPISGHRSVSWYQQTPGQGLQFLFEYFSETQRNKGNFPGRFSGRQFSNSRSEMNVSTLELGDSALYLCASSLGPQGENTEAFFGQGTRLTVV.

The chain couples TRBV20-1 to TRBJ2-3; TRBD2 matches at 11 bases. Germline V lookup: CDR1 DFQATT, CDR2 SNEGSKA (reference sequence). With 5 bases clipped from V and 5 bases from J, the junction kept 6 bases outside the gene matches. The CDR3 covers 14 residues. The DNA for the CDR3 is TGCAGTGCTTTAGCGGGAGGGACCCAAGATACGCAGTATTTT. It codes for CSALAGGTQDTQYF.

The CDR3 DNA reads TGTGCCAGCAGCATCGAGGCTAGCACAGATACGCAGTATTTT. Translated, it gives CASSIEASTDTQYF. The chain combines TRBV6-1 with TRBJ2-3; D ambiguous. Trimming left V 6 bases short and J 0 bases short, with 10 bases between. Germline CDR1 MNHNS, CDR2 SASEGT. CDR3 length: 14 residues.

This clonotype was counted between two and nine times. The V and J genes are TRBV20-1 and TRBJ2-5; 11 positions agree with TRBD1. The CDR3 runs 14 residues. CDR1 and CDR2 (germline): DFQATT, SNEGSKA (reference sequence). V trimming: 4 bases; J trimming: 7 bases; junction bases outside the gene matches: 8. The CDR3 sequence: CSAILGTGGPTQYF. The CDR3 DNA reads TGCAGTGCTATCCTAGGGACAGGGGGGCCGACCCAGTACTTC.

This chain joins TRBV5-4 and TRBJ2-1, with 10 bases aligning to TRBD2. V was pared by 4 bases and J by 5 bases, with 3 bases of the junction left unmatched. Germline loops: CDR1 SGHNT, CDR2 YYREEE (reference sequence). CDR3 size: 14 residues. CDR3 protein: CASSASGGNNEQFF. CDR3 nucleotides: TGTGCCAGCAGCGCTAGCGGGGGCAACAATGAGCAGTTCTTC.